The clone carrying this T cell receptor beta chain was seen ten or more times. The antigen remains undetermined. This CDR3 is built from 18 residues. Unmatched junction bases numbered 13, after V lost 5 bases and J lost 1 base. In germline, CDR1 is MNHEY, CDR2 SVGEGT. This specimen belongs to a study of Graves' ophthalmopathy and Graves' hyperthyroidism. Exclusion criteria comprised other autoimmune diseases, uncontrolled infections, pregnancy or lactation in patients. Study results and limitations: With about 71% sensitivity and approximately 72% specificity, the model predicted ophthalmopathy progression. Clonotypes were expanded in thyroid at above 0.001 frequency, and most also appeared in blood.

RNA transcripts yielded amplified TCR beta CDR3 regions. The library came from an HTBI-primed first-round RT-PCR and a second-round multiplex PCR. TCRdb reprocessed the multiplex PCR reads via MiXCR and lists one record per CDR3 protein. The sample lists roughly 300,000 distinct CDR3 sequences; about 17% were seen once. This receptor was taken from an adult man with Graves' ophthalmopathy. This chain joins TRBV6-2 or TRBV6-3 and TRBJ2-7, with 11 bases aligning to TRBD2. Sequencing used peripheral blood. This CDR3 reads CASSLRGLAGGTSYEQYF. CDR3 in DNA: TGTGCCAGCAGTCTCAGGGGGCTAGCGGGGGGAACGTCCTACGAGCAGTACTTC.